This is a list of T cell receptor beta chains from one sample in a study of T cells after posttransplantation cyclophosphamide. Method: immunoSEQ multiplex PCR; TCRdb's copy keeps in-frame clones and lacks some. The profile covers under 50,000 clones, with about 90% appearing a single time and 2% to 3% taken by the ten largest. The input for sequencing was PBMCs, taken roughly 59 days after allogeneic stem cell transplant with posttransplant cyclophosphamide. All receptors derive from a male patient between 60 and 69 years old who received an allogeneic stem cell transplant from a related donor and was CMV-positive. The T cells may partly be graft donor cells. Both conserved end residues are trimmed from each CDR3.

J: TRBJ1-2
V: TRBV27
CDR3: ASGLGQGSGYT

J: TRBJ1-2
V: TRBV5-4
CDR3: ASSSTDNYGYT

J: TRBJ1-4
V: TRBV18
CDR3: ASSPTGAANEKLF

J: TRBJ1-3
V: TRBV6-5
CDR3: ASSYGAGGNTIY

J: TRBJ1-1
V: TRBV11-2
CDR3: ASSSRTGVNTEAF

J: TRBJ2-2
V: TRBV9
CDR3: ASSVSGLAYTGELF

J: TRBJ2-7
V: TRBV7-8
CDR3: ASSHQAEEFYEQY

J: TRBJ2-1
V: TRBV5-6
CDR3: ASSLAGGGHNEQF

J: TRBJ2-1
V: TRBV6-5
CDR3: ASSSQSGGLGNEQF

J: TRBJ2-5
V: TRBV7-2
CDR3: ASSSQGLVIETQY

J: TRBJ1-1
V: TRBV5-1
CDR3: ASSRTGAGTEAF

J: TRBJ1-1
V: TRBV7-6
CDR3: ASSLSGNTEAF

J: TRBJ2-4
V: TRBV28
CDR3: ASRSSGGTDIQY

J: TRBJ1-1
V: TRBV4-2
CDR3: ASSQLQAGATLKAF

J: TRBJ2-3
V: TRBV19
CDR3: ASSIGALTDTQY

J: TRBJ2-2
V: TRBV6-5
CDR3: ASSRTTGELF

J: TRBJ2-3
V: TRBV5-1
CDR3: ASSPGQGTDTQY

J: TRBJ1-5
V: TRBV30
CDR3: AWRRQGNQPQH

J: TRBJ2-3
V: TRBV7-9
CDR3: ASSRPGTVLDTQY

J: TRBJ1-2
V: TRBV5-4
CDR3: ASSLVGVYGYT

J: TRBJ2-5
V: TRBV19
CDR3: ATNTAGGETQY

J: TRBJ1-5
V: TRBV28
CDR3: ASMYPGQDQPQH

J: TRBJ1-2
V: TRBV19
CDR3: ASSPQVKYGYT

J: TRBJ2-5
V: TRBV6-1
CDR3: ASSEAAGQETQY

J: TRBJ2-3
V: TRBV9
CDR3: ASSVTSGGALDTQY

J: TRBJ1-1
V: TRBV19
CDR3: ASSNRDRGAMNTEAF

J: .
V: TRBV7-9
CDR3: ASSFPGSSYEQY

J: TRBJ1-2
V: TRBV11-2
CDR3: ASSLVGGVYGYT

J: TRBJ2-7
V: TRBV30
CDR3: AWGRLAPSEQY

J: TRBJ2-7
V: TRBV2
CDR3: ASSEASQGAGHEQY

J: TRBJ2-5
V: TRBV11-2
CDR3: ASSQDRTSETQY

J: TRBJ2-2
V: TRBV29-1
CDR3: SVGGNRGLAGELF

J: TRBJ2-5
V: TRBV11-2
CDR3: ASSLVGGSTEQY

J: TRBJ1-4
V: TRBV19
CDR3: ASSQDRGANEKLF

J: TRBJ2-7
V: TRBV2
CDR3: ASARVRTGGFYEQY

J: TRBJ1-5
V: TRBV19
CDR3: ASSIYGDSNQPQH

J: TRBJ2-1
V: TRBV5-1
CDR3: ASSPGTGDRNEQF

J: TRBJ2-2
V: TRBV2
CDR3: ASSPIDGELF

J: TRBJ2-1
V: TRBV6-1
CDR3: ASASGLAGLNEQF

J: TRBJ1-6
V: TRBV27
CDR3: ASSLGQATNSPLH

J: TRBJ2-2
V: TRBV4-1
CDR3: ASSQGPQGVHTGELF

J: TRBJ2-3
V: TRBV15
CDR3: ATSWSGQGFLGTQY

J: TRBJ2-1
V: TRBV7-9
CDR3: ASSLATSGGFHEQF